The 14 T cell receptor beta chains below come from one sample, sequenced in a study of OX40 agonist ivuxolimab in advanced cancers. Generated by immunoSEQ multiplex PCR, the TCRdb table keeps only in-frame clones and is missing some. The profile shows about 82,000 clones, approximately 82% of them singletons. Specimen: CD4+ or CD8+ T cells sorted from blood, collected in a trial of the OX40 agonist ivuxolimab. Source of these receptors: an adult with an advanced solid tumor such as melanoma, head and neck, liver or kidney cancer.

The chain carries TRBV30 and TRBJ1-2; 7 bases line up with TRBD1. Germline lookup yields CDR1 GTSNPN and CDR2 SVGIG (reference sequence). CDR3 length equals 14 residues. After removal of 2 bases from V and 4 bases from J, the junction contained 7 bases not matched to a gene. In DNA form, the CDR3 reads TGTGCCTGGAGTATACGACAGGGATTCTATGGCTACACCTTC. Protein: CAWSIRQGFYGYTF.

V is TRBV10-3 and J is TRBJ1-1; D is perhaps TRBD1 (6 bases). The ends were cut back, 4 bases at V and 4 bases at J, with 13 bases in the middle. The CDR3 consists of 14 residues. Germline assignment: CDR1 ENHRY and CDR2 SYGVKD. CDR3 in amino acids: CAISGRGASTEAFF. The CDR3 bases are TGTGCCATCAGTGGTCGGGGGGCAAGCACTGAAGCTTTCTTT.

The V and J genes are TRBV7-8 and TRBJ2-7; no reliable D call. CDR1 is SGHVS, CDR2 FQNEAQ, per germline. V was cut by 3 bases and J by 5 bases, with 11 bases left in between. The CDR3 consists of 13 residues. CDR3 bases: TGTGCCAGCAGCTTTCGTGGGGTCCACGAGCAGTACTTC. Protein: CASSFRGVHEQYF.

The J gene is TRBJ2-6, the V gene TRBV9; 8 nucleotides agree with TRBD1. V lost 2 bases, J lost 2 bases, and 6 bases stayed unmatched. The CDR3 loop spans 17 amino acids. Germline CDR1 is SGDLS and CDR2 is YYNGEE. Here the CDR3 reads CASSVGETGAGANVLTF. The CDR3 bases are TGTGCCAGCAGCGTTGGAGAGACAGGGGCTGGGGCCAACGTCCTGACTTTC.

J is TRBJ2-7 and V is TRBV6-1; D is undetermined. This CDR3 comprises 14 residues. V was trimmed by 1 base and J by 2 bases, leaving 9 bases between them. Looked up from germline, CDR1 is MNHNS and CDR2 is SASEGT. The CDR3 DNA follows: TGTGCCAGCAGTGAAGAAGGACCCACCTACGAGCAGTACTTC. Translation gives CASSEEGPTYEQYF.

For the CDR3, the DNA is TGTGCCAGCAGCTTGGAACGGAAGAACACTGAAGCTTTCTTT. The encoded protein is CASSLERKNTEAFF. The rearrangement joins TRBV5-6 to TRBJ1-1; D call uncertain. This CDR3 is 14 amino acids long. Germline CDR1 is SGHDT and CDR2 is YYEEEE. The germline V and J ends were trimmed by 0 bases and 1 base, with 7 bases remaining between them.

This rearrangement joins TRBV2 to TRBJ1-1; no definite D call. With 1 base removed from V and 10 bases from J, the gap between germline ends came to 7 bases. The CDR3 totals 11 residues. The germline CDR1 and CDR2 sequences are SNHLY and FYNNEI. CDR3 bases: TGTGCCAGCAGTGAAGAGACCGGAGCTTTCTTT. This sequence encodes CASSEETGAFF.

This clone was found once. The CDR3 DNA sequence: TGTGCCAGCAGTTTTTCCCGACAGGCGTCAGAGCCCCAGCATTTT. This translates into CASSFSRQASEPQHF. This chain uses TRBV6-1 with TRBJ1-5; D is possibly TRBD1 (6 bases). V lost 5 bases to trimming and J lost 8 bases, with 19 bases between them. The CDR3 runs to 15 residues. The germline V gene encodes CDR1 MNHNS and CDR2 SASEGT.

The J gene is TRBJ1-1, the V gene TRBV18; D not certain. There are 15 residues in the CDR3. Trimming stripped 1 base from V and 3 bases from J, with 12 bases between. Germline assignment: CDR1 KGHSH and CDR2 LQKENI. CDR3 loop: CASSPRASRHTEAFF. The CDR3 DNA reads TGTGCCAGCTCACCACGGGCTTCTCGGCACACTGAAGCTTTCTTT.

This CDR3 reads CASSYSDGTNEQFF. Here the CDR3 DNA reads TGTGCCAGCAGTTACTCGGACGGAACCAATGAGCAGTTCTTC. The chain employs TRBV6-5 and TRBJ2-1; no clear D gene. The CDR3 totals 14 residues. Deletions cut 0 bases from V and 6 bases from J, with 9 bases between. Germline CDR1 is MNHEY and CDR2 is SVGAGI.

This clone was found a few times. The rearrangement joins TRBV30 to TRBJ2-3, with TRBD1 matching over 8 bases. This CDR3 region has 13 residues. CDR1 is GTSNPN, CDR2 SVGIG, per germline (reference sequence). The V gene end was trimmed by 6 bases and the J gene end by 0 bases; junction bases not matched to a gene: 2. The DNA for the CDR3 is TGTGCCTGTGACAGGGGTAGCACAGATACGCAGTATTTT. Its protein product is CACDRGSTDTQYF.

The V gene is TRBV30, the J gene TRBJ1-6, with TRBD1 as a possible D gene (5 bases). Germline loops: CDR1 GTSNPN, CDR2 SVGIG (reference sequence). The CDR3 runs to 15 residues. Trimming stripped 5 bases from V and 8 bases from J, with 19 bases between. CDR3 DNA sequence: TGTGCCTGGTCCGGGCCCCTAACCAGGGATTCACCCCTCCACTTT. It codes for CAWSGPLTRDSPLHF.

The V and J genes are TRBV5-8 and TRBJ2-1; TRBD2 agrees at 8 bases. Germline V gives CDR1 SGHTS, CDR2 YDEGEE. The CDR3 runs 15 residues. V gave up 0 bases and J gave up 7 bases; unmatched junction bases: 6. The CDR3 nucleotides are TGTGCCAGCAGCTTGGCCGTACGGGGGGGGAATGAGCAGTTCTTC. This encodes CASSLAVRGGNEQFF.

J is TRBJ2-5 and V is TRBV5-6; TRBD1 aligns across 7 bases. The J call is in doubt because the DNA end fits TRBJ2-7 better. This CDR3 spans 14 amino acids. Germline CDR1 and CDR2: SGHDT and YYEEEE. DNA for the CDR3: TGTGCCAGCAGCTGGACAGGCCGGTCCTACGAGCAGTACTTC. Protein sequence: CASSWTGRSYEQYF.